This TCR beta chain was identified during a study of CD8 T cells in Susac syndrome. Sequencing targeted TCR beta in blood CD8+ and CD4+ T cells. Patients with stable or active relapsing-remitting disease, all of them treatment-naive, made up the multiple sclerosis controls. FACS enriched CD8+ TEMRA cells, while bulk CD8+ and CD4+ were negatively isolated. The CDR3 runs to 12 residues. Trimming took off 6 bases at V and 6 bases at J, with 10 bases between the two ends. Germline-derived CDR1 and CDR2 are SGHAT and FQNNGV. About 0.45 to 1 ug RNA was reverse transcribed with random hexamers. Amplification of the TCR beta CDR3 was carried out by immunoSEQ multiplex PCR, which spanned a total of 54 Vbeta and 13 Jbeta segments. TCRdb passed the immunoSEQ multiplex PCR reads through MiXCR, listing each CDR3 protein once. The repertoire holds 250,000 to 300,000 distinct CDR3 sequences, with around 89% as singletons.

The sample consisted of CD8+ T cells from PBMCs. This TCR derives from a human donor with multiple sclerosis. The genes are TRBV11-2 and TRBJ2-3; possible D gene TRBD2, 6 bases. The CDR3 DNA reads as TGTGCCAGCAGGGGGGGTTGGGATACGCAGTATTTT. It specifies CASRGGWDTQYF.